This T cell receptor (beta chain) was found in a study of shared clonotypes between healthy human individuals. Whole-study findings and limits: Sampling involved blood alone; tissue repertoires likely differ.

Remarks on this clone: Antigen specificity is unknown.

Assay used: immunoSEQ multiplex PCR; TCRdb lists only in-frame clones, some missing. The sample has about half a million clones, approximately 84% seen once; the top ten hold about 13%. The germline V gene has CDR1 SGHRS and CDR2 YFSETQ. CDR3 length: 14 residues. The junction had 5 bases not matched to a gene; V was cut back by 2 bases and J by 5 bases. This clonotype was sampled from a woman aged 40 to 55 in good health. Some clones in this sample may be carry-over from other donors' samples. The chain combines TRBV5-1 with TRBJ2-5; 8 bases agree with TRBD2. Sequenced: PBMCs. The CDR3 sequence: CASSFHGRDETQYF. The DNA of the CDR3 is TGCGCCAGCAGCTTCCACGGGAGGGACGAGACCCAGTACTTC.